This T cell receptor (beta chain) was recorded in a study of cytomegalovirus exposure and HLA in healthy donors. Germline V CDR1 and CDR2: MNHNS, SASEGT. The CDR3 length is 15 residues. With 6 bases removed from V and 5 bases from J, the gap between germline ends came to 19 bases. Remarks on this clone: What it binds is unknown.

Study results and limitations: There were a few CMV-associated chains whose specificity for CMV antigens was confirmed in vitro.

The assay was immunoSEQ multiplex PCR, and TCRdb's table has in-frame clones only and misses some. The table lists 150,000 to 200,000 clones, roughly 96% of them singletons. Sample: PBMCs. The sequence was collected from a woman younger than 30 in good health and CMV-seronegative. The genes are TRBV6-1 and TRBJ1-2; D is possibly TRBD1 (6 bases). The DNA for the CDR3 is TGTGCCAGCAGGGTTAACAGGGCGTTGGGGTATGGCTACACCTTC. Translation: CASRVNRALGYGYTF.